A selection of T cell receptor beta chains follows, all from one sample in a study of T-cell memory formation after mild COVID-19. MiXCR, run by TCRdb on the 5' RACE reads, gives a single entry per CDR3 protein. The data hold 210,000 or so distinct CDR3 sequences, with more than 9% observed a single time. Sequencing was performed on PBMCs or a T cell subset sorted from them (not recorded which). The receptors stem from a man aged 18 to 29 who had mild COVID-19 (a few samples of this study predate the infection). Cell type and time point are not known. The CDR3 runs from the conserved cysteine through the conserved F or W. The D gene is left open where the match is weak.

CDR3 length	V gene	D gene	J gene	CDR3 protein
14	TRBV20-1	TRBD2	TRBJ2-1	CSVNPASGGREQFF
13	TRBV12-3/TRBV12-4	NA	TRBJ2-5	CASSWADQETQYF
12	TRBV7-7	NA	TRBJ2-2	CASGAEGGELFF
18	TRBV9	TRBD2	TRBJ2-5	CASSVGGLAGGPGETQYF
13	TRBV5-1	NA	TRBJ1-1	CASSWTENTEAFF
14	TRBV6-2/TRBV6-3	TRBD1	TRBJ1-6	CASSRTGANSPLHF
12	TRBV9	NA	TRBJ1-2	CASRTPRDGYTF
15	TRBV7-9	NA	TRBJ1-4	CASSLAGSNNEKLFF
13	TRBV5-1	NA	TRBJ1-1	CASRPDRNTEAFF
14	TRBV5-1	TRBD1	TRBJ1-6	CASSSDRGDSPLHF
14	TRBV5-1	NA	TRBJ2-5	CASSLGSQGETQYF
17	TRBV7-8	TRBD2	TRBJ2-7	CASSLALRLAGGIEQYF
13	TRBV6-4	NA	TRBJ2-3	CASSWSRGDTQYF
16	TRBV10-1	NA	TRBJ2-3	CASSEVRGRGTDTQYF
13	TRBV19	NA	TRBJ1-5	CASIAGHNQPQHF
12	TRBV7-9	NA	TRBJ1-1	CASSQEFTEAFF
18	TRBV11-2	TRBD1	TRBJ2-5	CASSSKADRGLSGETQYF
12	TRBV7-3	NA	TRBJ2-5	CASGPNQETQYF
15	TRBV19	TRBD1	TRBJ1-5	CASSMEDRGIQPQHF
14	TRBV4-2	NA	TRBJ2-7	CASRQIQGNREQYF
14	TRBV5-1	TRBD1	TRBJ2-7	CASSPGTVTYEQYF
14	TRBV5-1	NA	TRBJ2-5	CASSILANQETQYF
13	TRBV6-2/TRBV6-3	NA	TRBJ1-1	CASSSNPLNEAFF
15	TRBV20-1	TRBD1	TRBJ1-1	CSARPLTGGGAEAFF
13	TRBV24-1	TRBD2	TRBJ2-3	CATSPGGQYTQYF
15	TRBV25-1	NA	TRBJ1-2	CASSDRPGANYGYTF
14	TRBV6-5	NA	TRBJ2-3	CASSDLVGSDTQYF
14	TRBV19	TRBD1	TRBJ1-1	CASRPGQSNTEAFF
13	TRBV4-2	NA	TRBJ2-2	CASKRTDTGELFF
17	TRBV20-1	NA	TRBJ1-6	CSAREQPWSSYNSPLHF
15	TRBV7-2	TRBD2	TRBJ2-5	CASSLSGTGQETQYF
12	TRBV2	NA	TRBJ2-5	CASGSYQETQYF
16	TRBV6-5	TRBD1	TRBJ1-4	CASSYSAGTGGEKLFF
13	TRBV6-2/TRBV6-3	NA	TRBJ1-1	CASSSDLLGKAFF
15	TRBV7-6	NA	TRBJ2-6	CASSSTASGANVLTF
12	TRBV6-4	TRBD1	TRBJ2-1	CASSNRGDEQFF
13	TRBV20-1	NA	TRBJ2-3	CSARAGPIDTQYF
15	TRBV5-1	TRBD1	TRBJ2-2	CASSGTGGLAGELFF
16	TRBV5-1	TRBD1	TRBJ2-1	CASSVGQGATYNEQFF
22	TRBV6-5	NA	TRBJ2-2	CASSSLPWGALQRTTNTGELFF
15	TRBV6-5	NA	TRBJ2-1	CASRNLREPYNEQFF
15	TRBV4-1	TRBD2	TRBJ2-3	CASSHSGGRTDTQYF
13	TRBV6-2/TRBV6-3	NA	TRBJ2-5	CASSFVGRETQYF
16	TRBV4-2	TRBD1	TRBJ2-5	CASSRRQGAYQETQYF
16	TRBV5-1	NA	TRBJ2-2	CASSFTGGGPTGELFF
14	TRBV7-6	NA	TRBJ1-6	CASSPDRSPSPLHF
14	TRBV20-1	NA	TRBJ2-5	CSARGLWHQETQYF
13	TRBV20-1	NA	TRBJ2-5	CSACQRVGETQYF
17	TRBV9	NA	TRBJ2-1	CASSEGDGLGTMQGQFF
17	TRBV12-3/TRBV12-4	NA	TRBJ2-5	CASSIHRDPRRVETQYF
12	TRBV20-1	NA	TRBJ1-1	CSAPGRSTEAFF
14	TRBV20-1	NA	TRBJ2-5	CSARDPQGRVTQYF
12	TRBV5-6	NA	TRBJ1-4	CASSLPTGSLFF